The 17 T cell receptor beta chains given below trace back to one sample, sequenced in a study of OX40 agonist ivuxolimab in advanced cancers. Sequenced by immunoSEQ multiplex PCR; TCRdb stores in-frame clones only, minus some. The profile shows about 58,000 clones, 88% of them singletons. Sequencing used CD4+ or CD8+ T cells sorted from blood, obtained in a trial of the OX40 agonist ivuxolimab. These receptors were obtained from an adult with an advanced solid tumor such as melanoma, head and neck, liver or kidney cancer.

CDR3 nucleotides: TGTGCCTGGAACCGCCGACAGTCCTACGAGCAGTACTTC. Protein product: CAWNRRQSYEQYF. The V gene is TRBV30, the J gene TRBJ2-7; perhaps TRBD1 as D (5 bases). Germline-derived CDR1 and CDR2 are GTSNPN and SVGIG (reference sequence). V lost 4 bases and J lost 1, with 11 bases in between. The CDR3 totals 13 residues.

The CDR3 is CASTEQGRTEAFF. The CDR3 DNA is TGTGCCAGCACCGAGCAGGGGAGGACTGAAGCTTTCTTT. The chain has TRBV2 and TRBJ1-1, with D possibly matching TRBD1 (6 bases). CDR3 length equals 13 residues. Trimming stripped 7 bases from V and 5 bases from J, with 14 bases between. Germline V lookup: CDR1 SNHLY, CDR2 FYNNEI.

CDR3 nucleotides: TGTGCCAGCAGCTTGACGATCAATGAGCAGTTCTTC. Translation: CASSLTINEQFF. The rearrangement joins TRBV7-2 to TRBJ2-1; no clear D gene. Germline lookup yields CDR1 SGHTA and CDR2 FQGNSA. The length of the CDR3 is 12 residues. Trimming removed 3 bases at V and 6 bases at J, with 6 bases between.

This sequence joins TRBV28 and TRBJ2-1; 8 bases agree with TRBD2. The CDR3 extends over 14 amino acids. The V and J ends lost 8 bases and 4 bases, in that order; junction bases with no gene match: 7. Per germline, CDR1 MDHEN and CDR2 SYDVKM. Written as DNA, the CDR3 is TGTGCCAGCTTCGGGGGGGGCTCGTACAATGAGCAGTTCTTC. Its protein product is CASFGGGSYNEQFF.

The V call is TRBV5-1, the J call TRBJ1-1; D gene uncertain. The germline V gene has CDR1 SGHRS and CDR2 YFSETQ. V was pared by 1 base and J by 7 bases, with 23 bases between. This CDR3 is built from 17 residues. CDR3 DNA sequence: TGCGCCAGCAGCTTGTTTGCCCTGGGTGGGGTCGAGGTTGAAGCTTTCTTT. Its translation: CASSLFALGGVEVEAFF.

The V call is TRBV28, the J call TRBJ2-7; D remains ambiguous. Germline CDR1 and CDR2: MDHEN and SYDVKM. Trimming pared 7 bases from V and 0 bases from J, leaving 10 bases between. This CDR3 has 13 residues. This CDR3 reads CASMRGGSYEQYF. The CDR3 nucleotides are TGTGCCAGCATGAGAGGCGGCTCCTACGAGCAGTACTTC.

This clone has only one observation. The chain joins TRBV28 to TRBJ1-1; TRBD1 agrees at 7 bases. The junction had 6 bases not matched to a gene; V was cut back by 6 bases and J by 5 bases. Germline-derived CDR1 and CDR2 are MDHEN and SYDVKM. The CDR3 contains 13 residues. This CDR3 reads CASSRLQGTEAFF. The CDR3 DNA sequence: TGTGCCAGCAGCCGCTTACAGGGGACTGAAGCTTTCTTT.

Sample share makes this clone medium-sized. This rearrangement joins TRBV2 to TRBJ1-2; TRBD1 matches 7 bases. The CDR3 extends over 15 amino acids. Germline CDR1 reads SNHLY; CDR2 reads FYNNEI. V shed 5 bases and J 1 base; nucleotides not matched to a gene: 7. The DNA of the CDR3 is TGTGCCAGCAGTATGGAGGGGGCGGTTAACTATGGCTACACCTTC. Amino acids: CASSMEGAVNYGYTF.

The chain recombines TRBV14 with TRBJ2-2; no firm D call. The CDR3 has 15 residues. Germline V gene lookup returns CDR1 SGHDN and CDR2 FVKESK. Trimming removed 1 base from V and 2 bases from J, with 8 bases in between. The CDR3 DNA is TGTGCCAGCAGCCAAGGGCAGCACAACACCGGGGAGCTGTTTTTT. Translated, it gives CASSQGQHNTGELFF.

The chain links TRBV19 to TRBJ2-3, with D unclear. The germline V and J ends were trimmed by 4 bases and 7 bases, with 15 bases remaining between them. The germline CDR1 and CDR2 sequences are LNHDA and SQIVND (reference sequence). The CDR3 consists of 14 residues. CDR3 bases: TGTGCCAGTAGTACCCTGGCCGCCGGCCATACGCAGTATTTT. Its protein is CASSTLAAGHTQYF.

This rearrangement joins TRBV10-3 to TRBJ2-7; D is unresolved. V was cut by 0 bases and J by 1 base, with 10 bases left in between. The CDR3 loop spans 15 amino acids. Germline V gene lookup returns CDR1 ENHRY and CDR2 SYGVKD. The CDR3 is CAISESYFGSYEQYF. In DNA form, the CDR3 reads TGTGCCATCAGTGAGTCGTATTTTGGGTCCTACGAGCAGTACTTC.

The rearrangement links TRBV10-3 to TRBJ2-3; D is uncertain. The CDR3 contains 12 residues. The ends were cut back, 10 bases at V and 6 bases at J, with 14 bases in the middle. Looked up from germline, CDR1 is ENHRY and CDR2 is SYGVKD. Here the CDR3 reads CATSTTPDTQYF. The CDR3 DNA sequence: TGTGCCACCTCCACGACCCCCGATACGCAGTATTTT.

V is TRBV30 and J is TRBJ1-5; possible D gene TRBD1, 5 bases. The CDR3 extends over 13 amino acids. The V gene lost 2 bases and the J gene lost 7 bases, with 12 bases spanning the gap. CDR1 and CDR2 (germline): GTSNPN, SVGIG (reference sequence). This CDR3 reads CAWSSGERQPQHF. DNA of the CDR3: TGTGCCTGGAGTTCGGGGGAGCGCCAGCCCCAGCATTTT. Based on the CDR3 plus reference TRBV30 and TRBJ1-5, the full variable domain is SQTIHQWPATLVQPVGSPLSLECTVEGTSNPNLYWYRQAAGRGLQLLFYSVGIGQISSEVPQNLSASRPQDRQFILSSKKLLLSDSGFYLCAWSSGERQPQHFGDGTRLSIL.

This clone occurred a few times. This chain connects TRBV7-9 to TRBJ2-1, with TRBD2 matching 8 bases. Germline trimming cut 3 bases from V and 8 bases from J; bases unmatched to any gene: 9. This CDR3 contains 15 residues. Germline CDR1 SEHNR, CDR2 FQNEAQ (reference sequence). The CDR3 bases are TGTGCCAGCAGCTTCAGCGGGAGTGGTTCGGATGAGCAGTTCTTC. This gives the protein CASSFSGSGSDEQFF.

The chain couples TRBV19 to TRBJ2-1; either TRBD1 or TRBD2 may supply D (7 bases each). Germline-derived CDR1 and CDR2 are LNHDA and SQIVND (reference sequence). The CDR3 consists of 15 residues. Trimming removed 3 bases from V and 7 bases from J, with 16 bases in between. The CDR3 protein is CASSIRSRGGNEQFF. The DNA of the CDR3 is TGTGCCAGTAGTATTCGGAGCAGGGGGGGGAATGAGCAGTTCTTC.

This clone was observed once. The chain has TRBV4-2 and TRBJ1-2; D not resolved. V lost 0 bases, J lost 4 bases, and 6 bases lay in between. CDR1 and CDR2 from the germline V gene are LGHNA and YNFKEQ. This CDR3 has 13 residues. The CDR3 region has the DNA TGTGCCAGCAGCCAAGAAGGCGCCTATGGCTACACCTTC. Protein product: CASSQEGAYGYTF.

This chain joins TRBV6-4 and TRBJ1-1, with D perhaps matching TRBD1 (6 bases). The CDR3 is 16 residues long. Trimming removed 2 bases from V and 11 bases from J, with 24 bases in between. Per germline, CDR1 MRHNA and CDR2 SNTAGT. CDR3 nucleotide sequence: TGTGCCAGCAGTGACCCGTACGAAGGAGGGGGGCAATTGGCTTTCTTT. Amino acid sequence: CASSDPYEGGGQLAFF.